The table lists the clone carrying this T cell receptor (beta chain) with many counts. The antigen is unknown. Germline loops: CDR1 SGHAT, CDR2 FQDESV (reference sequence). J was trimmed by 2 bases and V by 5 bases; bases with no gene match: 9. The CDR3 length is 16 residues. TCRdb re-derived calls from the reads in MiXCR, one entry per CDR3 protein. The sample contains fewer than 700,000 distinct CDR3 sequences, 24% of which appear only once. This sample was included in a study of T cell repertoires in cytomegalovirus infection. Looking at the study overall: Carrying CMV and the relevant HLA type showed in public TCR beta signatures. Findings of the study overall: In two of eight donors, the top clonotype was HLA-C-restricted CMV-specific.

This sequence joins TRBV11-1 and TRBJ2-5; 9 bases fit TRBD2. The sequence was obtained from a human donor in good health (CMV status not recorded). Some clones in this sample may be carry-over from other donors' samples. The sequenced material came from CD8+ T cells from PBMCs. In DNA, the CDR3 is TGTGCCAGCAGCCCGCGGAGGAGCGGGGGGCAAGAGACCCAGTACTTC. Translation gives CASSPRRSGGQETQYF.